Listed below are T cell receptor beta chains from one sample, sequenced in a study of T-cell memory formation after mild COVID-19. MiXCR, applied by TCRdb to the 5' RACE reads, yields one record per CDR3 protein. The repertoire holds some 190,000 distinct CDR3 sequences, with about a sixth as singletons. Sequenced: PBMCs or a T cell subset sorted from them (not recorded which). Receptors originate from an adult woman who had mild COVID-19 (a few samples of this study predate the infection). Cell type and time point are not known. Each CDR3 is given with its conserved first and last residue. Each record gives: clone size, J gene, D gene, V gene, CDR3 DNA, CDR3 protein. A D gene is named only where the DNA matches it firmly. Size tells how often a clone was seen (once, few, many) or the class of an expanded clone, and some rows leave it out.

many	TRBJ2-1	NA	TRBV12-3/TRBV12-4	TGTGCCAGCAGTCCTCACAATGAGCAGTTCTTC	CASSPHNEQFF
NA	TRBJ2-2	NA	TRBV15	TGTGCCACCAGCAGAGATCGCGGGGTCGGGGAGCTGTTTTTT	CATSRDRGVGELFF
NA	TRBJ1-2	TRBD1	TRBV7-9	TGTGCCAGCAGCTTCGGACAGGGGGCTGGCGGCTATGGCTACACCTTC	CASSFGQGAGGYGYTF
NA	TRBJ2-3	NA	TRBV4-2	TGTGCCAGCAGCCAAGATGTGGGAGTAGATACGCAGTATTTT	CASSQDVGVDTQYF
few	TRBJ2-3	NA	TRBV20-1	TGCAGTGCTAGAGATCTTAGGATCACAGATACGCAGTATTTT	CSARDLRITDTQYF
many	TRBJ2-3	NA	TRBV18	TGTGCCAGCTCACCAATTGCGGCAAGCACAGATACGCAGTATTTT	CASSPIAASTDTQYF
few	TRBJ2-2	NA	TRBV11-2	TGTGCCAGCAGCCCTATCGCCCAGACCACCGGGGAGCTGTTTTTT	CASSPIAQTTGELFF
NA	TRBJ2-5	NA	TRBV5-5	TGTGCCAGCAGCTTGGAAGGTTACAGGGAGACCCAGTACTTC	CASSLEGYRETQYF
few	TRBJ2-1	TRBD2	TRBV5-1	TGCGCCAGCAGCTTGACTAGCGGGGGTCCTAACAATGAGCAGTTCTTC	CASSLTSGGPNNEQFF
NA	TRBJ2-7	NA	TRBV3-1	TGTGCCAGCGGGTCAGTGAATTCCTACGAGCAGTACTTC	CASGSVNSYEQYF
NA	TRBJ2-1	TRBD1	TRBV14	TGTGCCAGCAGCCGGGGACAGACGGTTGAGCAGTTCTTC	CASSRGQTVEQFF
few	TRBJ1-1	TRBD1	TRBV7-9	TGTGCCAGCAGCTTAAAGGGGGCCGTGAACACTGAAGCTTTCTTT	CASSLKGAVNTEAFF
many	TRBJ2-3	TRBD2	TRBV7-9	TGTGCCAGCAGCTTGCGAGCGGGATCCAGCACAGATACGCAGTATTTT	CASSLRAGSSTDTQYF
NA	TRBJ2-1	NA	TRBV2	TGTGCCAGCAGTGAAACGGGCAGCTCCTACAATGAGCAGTTCTTC	CASSETGSSYNEQFF
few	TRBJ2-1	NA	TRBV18	TGTGCCAGCTCACCACCGGCTAGCATAGCACCATACAATGAGCAGTTCTTC	CASSPPASIAPYNEQFF
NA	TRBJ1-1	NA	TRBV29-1	TGCAGCACGGGGGGTACTGAAGCTTTCTTT	CSTGGTEAFF
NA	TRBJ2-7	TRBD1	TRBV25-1	TGTGCCAGCAGCAGTACAGGGGCCACCTACGAGCAGTACTTC	CASSSTGATYEQYF
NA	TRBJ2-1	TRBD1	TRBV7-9	TGTGCCAGCAGCCCAGAGGGGGCCTCCTACAATGAGCAGTTCTTC	CASSPEGASYNEQFF
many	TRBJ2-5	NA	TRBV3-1	TGTGCCAGCGGTGGAACTAGGGGTGAGACCCAGTACTTC	CASGGTRGETQYF
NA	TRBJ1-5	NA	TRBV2	TGTGCCAGCAGTGAGGGCCTAACAGGGACTCAGCCCCAGCATTTT	CASSEGLTGTQPQHF
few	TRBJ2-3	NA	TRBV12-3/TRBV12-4	TGTGCCAGTTCGGGGACTAGCACAGATACGCAGTATTTT	CASSGTSTDTQYF
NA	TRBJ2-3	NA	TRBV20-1	TGCAGTGCTAGAAACGTCGGCCTAGATACGCAGTATTTT	CSARNVGLDTQYF
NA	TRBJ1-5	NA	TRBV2	TGTGCCAGCGCTCTGACAGAAAGCAATCAGCCCCAGCATTTT	CASALTESNQPQHF
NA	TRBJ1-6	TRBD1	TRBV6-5	TGTGCCAGCAGCTTAAACCGGGACAGGTTCCATAATTCACCCCTCCACTTT	CASSLNRDRFHNSPLHF